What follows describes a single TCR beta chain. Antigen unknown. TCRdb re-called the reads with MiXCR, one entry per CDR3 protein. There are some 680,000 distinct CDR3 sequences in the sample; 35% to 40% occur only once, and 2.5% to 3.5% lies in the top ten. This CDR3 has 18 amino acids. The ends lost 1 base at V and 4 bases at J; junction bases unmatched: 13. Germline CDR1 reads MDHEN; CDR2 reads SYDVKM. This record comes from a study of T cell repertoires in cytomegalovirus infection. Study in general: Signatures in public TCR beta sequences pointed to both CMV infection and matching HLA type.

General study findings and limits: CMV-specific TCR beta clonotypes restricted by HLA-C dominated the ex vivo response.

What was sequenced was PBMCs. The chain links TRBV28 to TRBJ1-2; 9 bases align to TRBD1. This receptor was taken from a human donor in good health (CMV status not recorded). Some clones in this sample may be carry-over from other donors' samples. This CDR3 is CASSLSTGGPTFLYGYTF. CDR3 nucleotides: TGTGCCAGCAGTTTATCCACAGGGGGCCCAACTTTCCTCTATGGCTACACCTTC.